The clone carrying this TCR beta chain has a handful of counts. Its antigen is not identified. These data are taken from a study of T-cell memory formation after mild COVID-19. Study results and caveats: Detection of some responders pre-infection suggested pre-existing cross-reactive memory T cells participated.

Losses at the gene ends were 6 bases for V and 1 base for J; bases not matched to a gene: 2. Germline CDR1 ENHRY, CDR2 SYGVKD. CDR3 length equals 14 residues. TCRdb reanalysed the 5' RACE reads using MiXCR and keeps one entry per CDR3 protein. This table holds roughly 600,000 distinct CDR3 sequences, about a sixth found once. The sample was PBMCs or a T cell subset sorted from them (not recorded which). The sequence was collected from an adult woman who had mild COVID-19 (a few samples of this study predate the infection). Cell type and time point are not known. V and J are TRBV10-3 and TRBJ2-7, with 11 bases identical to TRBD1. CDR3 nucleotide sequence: TGTGCCATCAGGGGGACAGGGGGTTCCTACGAGCAGTACTTC. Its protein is CAIRGTGGSYEQYF.